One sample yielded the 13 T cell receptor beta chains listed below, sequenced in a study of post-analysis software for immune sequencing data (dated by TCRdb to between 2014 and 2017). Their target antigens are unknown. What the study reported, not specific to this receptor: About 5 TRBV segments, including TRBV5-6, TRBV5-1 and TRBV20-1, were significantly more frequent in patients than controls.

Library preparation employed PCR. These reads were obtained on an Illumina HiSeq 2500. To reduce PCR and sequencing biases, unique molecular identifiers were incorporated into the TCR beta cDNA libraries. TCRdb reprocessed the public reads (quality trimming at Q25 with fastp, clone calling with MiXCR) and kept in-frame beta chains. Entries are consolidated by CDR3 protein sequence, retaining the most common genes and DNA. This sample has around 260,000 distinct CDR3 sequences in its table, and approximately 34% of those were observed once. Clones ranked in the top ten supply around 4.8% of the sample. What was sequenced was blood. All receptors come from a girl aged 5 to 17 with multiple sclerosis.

CDR3 sequence: CASSAGLAGNTDTQYF. Written as DNA, the CDR3 is TGTGCCAGCAGTGCGGGACTAGCGGGGAACACAGATACGCAGTATTTT. The chain has TRBV28 and TRBJ2-3; the match to TRBD2 covers 13 bases. The CDR3 totals 16 residues. Germline V gene data show CDR1 as MDHEN and CDR2 as SYDVKM. V lost 5 bases, J lost 2 bases, and 4 bases stayed unmatched.

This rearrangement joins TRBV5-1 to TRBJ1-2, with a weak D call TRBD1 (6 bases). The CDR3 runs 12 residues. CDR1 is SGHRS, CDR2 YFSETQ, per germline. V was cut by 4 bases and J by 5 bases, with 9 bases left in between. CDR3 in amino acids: CASSVDRYGYTF. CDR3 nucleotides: TGCGCCAGCAGCGTGGACAGATATGGCTACACCTTC.

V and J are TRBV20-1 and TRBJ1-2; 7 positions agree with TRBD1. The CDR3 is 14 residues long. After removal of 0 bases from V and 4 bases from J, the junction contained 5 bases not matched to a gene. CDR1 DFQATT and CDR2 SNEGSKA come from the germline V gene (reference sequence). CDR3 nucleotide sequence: TGCAGTGCTAGAGACGGGACAGACTTCTATGGCTACACCTTC. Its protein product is CSARDGTDFYGYTF.

The CDR3 DNA is TGTGCCAGCAGACCGGCCTCCTATAATTCACCCCTCCACTTT. This translates into CASRPASYNSPLHF. V usage is TRBV2 and J usage is TRBJ1-6; the D is unclear. Germline V lookup: CDR1 SNHLY, CDR2 FYNNEI. V was trimmed by 6 bases and J by 0 bases, leaving 6 bases between them. This CDR3 region has 14 residues.

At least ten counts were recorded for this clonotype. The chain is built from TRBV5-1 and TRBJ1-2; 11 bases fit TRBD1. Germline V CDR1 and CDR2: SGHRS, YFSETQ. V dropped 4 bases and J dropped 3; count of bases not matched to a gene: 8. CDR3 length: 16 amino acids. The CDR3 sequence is CASSIMGTGGDYGYTF. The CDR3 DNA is TGCGCCAGCAGCATCATGGGGACAGGGGGAGACTATGGCTACACCTTC.

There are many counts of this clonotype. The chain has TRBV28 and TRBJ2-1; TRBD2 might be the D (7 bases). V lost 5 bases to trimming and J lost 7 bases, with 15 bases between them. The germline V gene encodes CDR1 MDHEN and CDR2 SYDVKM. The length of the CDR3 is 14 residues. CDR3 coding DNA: TGTGCCAGCAGTCTATCGGGGGGCAGGAATGAGCAGTTCTTC. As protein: CASSLSGGRNEQFF.

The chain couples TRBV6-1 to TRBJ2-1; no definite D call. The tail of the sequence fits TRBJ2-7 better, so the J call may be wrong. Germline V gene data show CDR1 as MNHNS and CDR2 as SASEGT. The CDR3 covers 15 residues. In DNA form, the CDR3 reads TGTGCCAGCGGGGTGAGGACCGACTCCTACAATGAGCAGTACTTC. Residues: CASGVRTDSYNEQYF.

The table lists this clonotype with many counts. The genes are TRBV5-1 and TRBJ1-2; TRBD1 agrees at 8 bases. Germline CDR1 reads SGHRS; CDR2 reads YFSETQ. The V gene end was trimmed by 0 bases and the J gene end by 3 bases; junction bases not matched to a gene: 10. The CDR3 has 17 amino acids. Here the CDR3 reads CASSLAGQGENYYGYTF. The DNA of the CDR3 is TGCGCCAGCAGCTTGGCCGGACAGGGCGAAAATTACTATGGCTACACCTTC. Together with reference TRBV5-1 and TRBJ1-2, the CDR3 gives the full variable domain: KAGVTQTPRYLIKTRGQQVTLSCSPISGHRSVSWYQQTPGQGLQFLFEYFSETQRNKGNFPGRFSGRQFSNSRSEMNVSTLELGDSALYLCASSLAGQGENYYGYTFGSGTRLTVV.

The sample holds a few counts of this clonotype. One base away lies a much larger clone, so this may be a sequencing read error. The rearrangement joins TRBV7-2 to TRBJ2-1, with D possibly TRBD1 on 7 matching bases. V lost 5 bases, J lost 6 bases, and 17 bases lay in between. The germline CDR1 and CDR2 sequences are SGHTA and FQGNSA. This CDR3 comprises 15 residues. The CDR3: CASSRGRDSCNEQFF. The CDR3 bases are TGTGCCAGCAGCCGGGGGCGGGACAGCTGCAATGAGCAGTTCTTC. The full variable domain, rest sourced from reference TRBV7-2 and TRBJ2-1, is GAGVSQSPSNKVTEKGKDVELRCDPISGHTALYWYRQSLGQGLEFLIYFQGNSAPDKSGLPSDRFSAERTGGSVSTLTIQRTQQEDSAVYLCASSRGRDSCNEQFFGPGTRLTVL.

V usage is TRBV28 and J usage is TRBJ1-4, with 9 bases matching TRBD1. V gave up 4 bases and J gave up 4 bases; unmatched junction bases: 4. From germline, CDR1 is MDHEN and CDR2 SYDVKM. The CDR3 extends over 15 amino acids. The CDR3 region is CASSSPGQGNEKLFF. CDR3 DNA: TGTGCCAGCAGTTCTCCGGGACAGGGTAATGAAAAACTGTTTTTT.

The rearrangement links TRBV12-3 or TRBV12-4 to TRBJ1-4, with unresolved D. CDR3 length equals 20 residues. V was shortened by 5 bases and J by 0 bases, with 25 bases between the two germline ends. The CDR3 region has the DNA TGTGCCAGCAGTCCCCGAGCGTGGGCGGTCACCCCTGCAACTAATGAAAAACTGTTTTTT. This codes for CASSPRAWAVTPATNEKLFF.

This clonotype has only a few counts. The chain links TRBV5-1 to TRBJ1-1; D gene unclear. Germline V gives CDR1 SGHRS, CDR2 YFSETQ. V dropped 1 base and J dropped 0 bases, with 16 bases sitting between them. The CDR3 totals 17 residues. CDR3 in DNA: TGCGCCAGCAGCTTGTCGTTTTCAGGAGGGATGAACACTGAAGCTTTCTTT. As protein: CASSLSFSGGMNTEAFF.

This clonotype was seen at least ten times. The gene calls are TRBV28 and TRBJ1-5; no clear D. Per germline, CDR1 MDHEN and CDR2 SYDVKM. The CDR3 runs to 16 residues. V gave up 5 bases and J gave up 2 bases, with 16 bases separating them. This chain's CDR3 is CASSLPPGNGNQPQHF. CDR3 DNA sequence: TGTGCCAGCAGTCTCCCCCCGGGGAACGGCAATCAGCCCCAGCATTTT. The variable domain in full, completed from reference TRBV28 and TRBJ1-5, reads DVKVTQSSRYLVKRTGEKVFLECVQDMDHENMFWYRQDPGLGLRLIYFSYDVKMKEKGDIPEGYSVSREKKERFSLILESASTNQTSMYLCASSLPPGNGNQPQHFGDGTRLSIL.